The TCR beta chain under discussion was sequenced for a study of Graves' ophthalmopathy and Graves' hyperthyroidism. TCR beta CDR3 amplification used RNA transcripts. Investigators did first-round RT-PCR with HTBI primers, then second-round multiplex PCR. A single record per CDR3 protein comes from TCRdb applying MiXCR to the multiplex PCR reads. In the table there are 600,000 to 650,000 distinct CDR3 sequences, around a fifth of which are singletons. In its sample, this clonotype was seen a few times. This TCR was sampled from a woman in her late teens or twenties with stable Graves' hyperthyroidism. Some clones in this sample may be carry-over from other donors' samples. Sequenced: peripheral blood.

The CDR3 sequence is CASSQEMQGHYSPLHF. As DNA, the CDR3 is TGTGCCAGCAGCCAAGAAATGCAGGGACACTATTCACCCCTCCACTTT. The V gene is TRBV3-1, the J gene TRBJ1-6, with a tentative D call TRBD1 (6 bases). This CDR3 is built from 16 residues. Trimming left V 0 bases short and J 8 bases short, with 14 bases between. The V gene's germline CDR1 is LGHDT and CDR2 YNNKEL (reference sequence).